Reported below is one TCR beta chain. Antigen unknown. Over chemoradiotherapy, repertoires were sampled more than once. This sample is part of a study of chemoradiotherapy in HPV16-positive cancers. General study results and limits: Only a couple of HPV16-positive patients supplied the functional HPV-specificity definition.

Profiled with immunoSEQ multiplex PCR; TCRdb holds only in-frame clones, not every one. The sample consists of 22,000 or so clones, about 90% of them appearing once. The sequences come from blood, collected from a patient who underwent chemoradiotherapy. The TCR originated in a human donor with HPV-associated anogenital cancer.

CDR3 sequence (DNA): TGCAGCGTTGGTCTTCAGGAGCGTCCCCTATACGAGCAGTACTTC. Translated, it gives CSVGLQERPLYEQYF. The chain couples TRBV29-1 to TRBJ2-7, with D unclear. Germline-derived CDR1 and CDR2 are SQVTM and ANQGSEA. CDR3 size: 15 residues. V dropped 4 bases and J dropped 4 bases, with 20 bases sitting between them.